One sample yielded the 30 T cell receptor beta chains listed below, sequenced in a study of cytomegalovirus exposure and HLA in healthy donors. The PCR used 60 Vbeta and 13 Jbeta primers. TCRdb's copy holds only in-frame clones and misses some; the assay was immunoSEQ multiplex PCR. Counted here are fewer than 150,000 clones, roughly 80% occurring once; the ten biggest clones make up 6.8%. The sample taken for sequencing was PBMCs. These receptors were taken from a man in his forties or fifties in good health and CMV-seropositive.

The CDR3 nucleotides are TGTGCCAGCAGTTTGGGCTTGGGTCAAGAAAAACTGTTTTTT. Protein product: CASSLGLGQEKLFF. The V gene is TRBV28, the J gene TRBJ1-4, with D hard to call. CDR3 length equals 14 residues. CDR1 and CDR2 (germline): MDHEN, SYDVKM. The V gene lost 3 bases and the J gene lost 8 bases, with 13 bases spanning the gap.

CDR3 in DNA: TGTGCCAGCAGCGCCACAGGGATTGAGCAGCCCCAGCATTTT. It translates to CASSATGIEQPQHF. The rearrangement joins TRBV6-4 to TRBJ1-5, with TRBD1 as a possible D gene (6 bases). The CDR3 is 14 amino acids. Trimming stripped 6 bases from V and 7 bases from J, with 16 bases between. Germline CDR1 is MRHNA and CDR2 is SNTAGT.

This chain uses TRBV4-3 with TRBJ1-1, with a tentative D call TRBD1 (6 bases). V was shortened by 0 bases and J by 7 bases, with 15 bases between the two germline ends. The CDR3 has 15 amino acids. Germline CDR1 and CDR2: LGHNA and YSLEER. CDR3 region: CASSQDGRGGGEAFF. The CDR3 DNA reads as TGCGCCAGCAGCCAAGATGGCAGGGGAGGGGGTGAAGCTTTCTTT.

V is TRBV28 and J is TRBJ2-7, with 7 positions matching TRBD1. The CDR3 runs 12 residues. The V and J ends lost 9 bases and 3 bases, in that order; junction bases with no gene match: 5. Germline values: CDR1 MDHEN, CDR2 SYDVKM. In DNA, the CDR3 is TGTGCCAGTACCGGGACAGACTACGAGCAGTACTTC. It codes for CASTGTDYEQYF.

The chain is built from TRBV2 and TRBJ1-5; 11 bases are shared with TRBD1. There are 14 residues in the CDR3. Losses at the gene ends were 7 bases for V and 5 bases for J; bases not matched to a gene: 4. Germline CDR1 is SNHLY and CDR2 is FYNNEI. The CDR3 DNA reads TGTGCCAGCATCCCGGGACAGGGGGATCAGCCCCAGCATTTT. As protein: CASIPGQGDQPQHF.

The chain combines TRBV27 with TRBJ2-1, with 16 bases that match TRBD2. V shed 6 bases, J shed 7 bases, and the junction held 9 bases outside the gene matches. The CDR3 length is 17 residues. From germline, CDR1 is MNHEY and CDR2 SMNVEV (reference sequence). The CDR3, as DNA: TGTGCCAGCAGCCCATGGGGACTAGCGGGGGGGCGGAATGAGCAGTTCTTC. Amino acid sequence: CASSPWGLAGGRNEQFF.

The chain is built from TRBV6-1 and TRBJ2-1, with 10 bases lining up with TRBD2. This CDR3 has 15 amino acids. The germline CDR1 and CDR2 sequences are MNHNS and SASEGT. The J segment lost 7 bases and the V segment lost 8 bases, leaving 11 bases of the junction unmatched. CDR3 amino acids: CASYLSGRVLNEQFF. CDR3 nucleotides: TGTGCCAGCTACTTAAGCGGGAGGGTATTGAATGAGCAGTTCTTC.

The chain carries TRBV27 and TRBJ2-7; a possible D gene is TRBD1 (5 bases). V was clipped by 7 bases and J by 0 bases, with 13 bases between them. Germline V gene lookup returns CDR1 MNHEY and CDR2 SMNVEV (reference sequence). This CDR3 has 14 amino acids. The CDR3 reads CASKGAGRSYEQYF. Written as DNA, the CDR3 is TGTGCCAGCAAAGGGGCAGGGCGCTCCTACGAGCAGTACTTC.

The chain carries TRBV7-9 and TRBJ1-4; 7 bases line up with TRBD1. The CDR3 covers 14 residues. The junction had 4 bases not matched to a gene; V was cut back by 1 base and J by 8 bases. Germline V gene lookup returns CDR1 SEHNR and CDR2 FQNEAQ (reference sequence). DNA for the CDR3: TGTGCCAGCAGCTTAGACAGGGGAAGCGAAAAACTGTTTTTT. Its protein product is CASSLDRGSEKLFF.

This clone showed up just a few times. The chain links TRBV27 to TRBJ2-7; no clear D. Germline-derived CDR1 and CDR2 are MNHEY and SMNVEV (reference sequence). The CDR3 contains 13 residues. Trimming shortened V by 3 bases and J by 0 bases, and 6 bases separated the two germline ends. The CDR3 region has the DNA TGTGCCAGCAGTTTTGGCCCCTCCTACGAGCAGTACTTC. Translated, it gives CASSFGPSYEQYF.

The sample holds a few counts of this clone. The CDR3 protein is CASSEFGGPTSSYEQYF. The DNA for the CDR3 is TGTGCCAGCAGTGAATTTGGCGGTCCGACGAGCTCCTACGAGCAGTACTTC. The V gene is TRBV6-1, the J gene TRBJ2-7; D unresolved. The CDR3 contains 17 residues. Germline V gene sequence: CDR1 MNHNS, CDR2 SASEGT. V gave up 2 bases and J gave up 0 bases, with 17 bases separating them.

This sequence joins TRBV30 and TRBJ2-6; 8 positions match TRBD1. Trimming removed 1 base from V and 1 base from J; junction bases left unmatched: 3. Looked up from germline, CDR1 is GTSNPN and CDR2 is SVGIG (reference sequence). The CDR3 spans 16 residues. DNA of the CDR3: TGTGCCTGGAGTGCCTACAGGGGGTCTGGGGCCAACGTCCTGACTTTC. Residues: CAWSAYRGSGANVLTF. The full variable domain, with the rest looked up from reference TRBV30 and TRBJ2-6, is SQTIHQWPATLVQPVGSPLSLECTVEGTSNPNLYWYRQAAGRGLQLLFYSVGIGQISSEVPQNLSASRPQDRQFILSSKKLLLSDSGFYLCAWSAYRGSGANVLTFGAGSRLTVL.

J is TRBJ1-4 and V is TRBV5-6, with no clear D. CDR1 is SGHDT, CDR2 YYEEEE, per germline. The CDR3 is 15 amino acids. V was clipped by 3 bases and J by 1 base, with 10 bases between them. In DNA form, the CDR3 reads TGTGCCAGCAGCTCCGCTGGGAGAACTAATGAAAAACTGTTTTTT. This encodes CASSSAGRTNEKLFF.

The chain couples TRBV5-8 to TRBJ1-2, with D perhaps TRBD1 (5 bases). Trimming took 2 bases from V and 8 from J, leaving 16 bases between them. The CDR3 runs 14 residues. Germline lookup yields CDR1 SGHTS and CDR2 YDEGEE. CDR3 sequence reads: CASSLMPGRVGYTF. CDR3 DNA: TGTGCCAGCAGCTTAATGCCCGGCAGGGTCGGCTACACCTTC.

V gene TRBV30 combines with J gene TRBJ1-1, with D perhaps TRBD1 (6 bases). CDR3 length equals 17 residues. V lost 2 bases and J lost 2, with 21 bases in between. The germline V gene has CDR1 GTSNPN and CDR2 SVGIG (reference sequence). The CDR3 sequence is CAWSRGTGRVRNTEAFF. The DNA for the CDR3 is TGTGCCTGGAGTAGAGGAACAGGGCGCGTTAGAAACACTGAAGCTTTCTTT.

J is TRBJ1-1 and V is TRBV5-8; a weak D match, TRBD1 (5 bases). Trimming left V 2 bases short and J 5 bases short, with 13 bases between. The CDR3 consists of 14 residues. Germline CDR1 reads SGHTS; CDR2 reads YDEGEE. The CDR3 is CASSFDRTLTEAFF. The CDR3 coding sequence is TGTGCCAGCAGCTTCGACAGAACCTTAACTGAAGCTTTCTTT. The whole variable domain, filled in from reference TRBV5-8 and TRBJ1-1, reads EAGVTQSPTHLIKTRGQQATLRCSPISGHTSVYWYQQALGLGLQFLLWYDEGEERNRGNFPPRFSGRQFPNYSSELNVNALELEDSALYLCASSFDRTLTEAFFGQGTRLTVV.

This clone was detected only once. The chain uses TRBV4-2 and TRBJ2-7, with 9 positions matching TRBD1. Germline values: CDR1 LGHNA, CDR2 YNFKEQ. Unmatched junction bases numbered 9, after V lost 0 bases and J lost 6 bases. The CDR3 totals 16 residues. The CDR3 spells CASSQDQQGASLEQYF. The CDR3 DNA reads as TGTGCCAGCAGCCAAGATCAACAGGGGGCTTCTCTCGAGCAGTACTTC.

The chain recombines TRBV29-1 with TRBJ2-5; a weak D match, TRBD1 (5 bases). The V gene's germline CDR1 is SQVTM and CDR2 ANQGSEA. The CDR3 has 15 residues. The ends were cut back, 2 bases at V and 3 bases at J, with 16 bases in the middle. This CDR3 reads CSVEPAQGRKETQYF. In DNA form, the CDR3 reads TGCAGCGTTGAACCGGCCCAGGGCCGTAAAGAGACCCAGTACTTC. Looking up the rest from reference TRBV29-1 and TRBJ2-5 gives the full variable domain: SAVISQKPSRDICQRGTSLTIQCQVDSQVTMMFWYRQQPGQSLTLIATANQGSEATYESGFVIDKFPISRPNLTFSTLTVSNMSPEDSSIYLCSVEPAQGRKETQYFGPGTRLLVL.

The chain uses TRBV12-5 and TRBJ1-5; possible D gene TRBD1, 6 bases. The CDR3 extends over 17 amino acids. Per the germline V gene, CDR1 is LGHNT and CDR2 is FRNRAP. V shed 7 bases and J shed 0 bases, with 19 bases lying between them. Written as DNA, the CDR3 is TGTGCTAGTGACGGCGGGGGCCGAACGAATAGCAATCAGCCCCAGCATTTT. The encoded protein is CASDGGGRTNSNQPQHF.

This clone was seen more than once but under ten times. The chain employs TRBV27 and TRBJ2-1, with D possibly TRBD1 on 6 matching bases. Trimming pared 2 bases from V and 1 base from J, leaving 15 bases between. This CDR3 comprises 17 residues. Germline V CDR1 and CDR2: MNHEY, SMNVEV (reference sequence). The CDR3 sequence: CASSLLPDRPSYNEQFF. CDR3 bases: TGTGCCAGCAGTTTACTACCCGACAGGCCTTCCTACAATGAGCAGTTCTTC.

V usage is TRBV5-1 and J usage is TRBJ2-7; TRBD2 matches at 8 bases. Germline loops: CDR1 SGHRS, CDR2 YFSETQ. The junction had 10 bases not matched to a gene; V was cut back by 1 base and J by 1 base. The CDR3 runs 17 residues. The CDR3 region has the DNA TGCGCCAGCAGCTTGATTGGTAGCGGGGCGGTATCCTACGAGCAGTACTTC. Its protein is CASSLIGSGAVSYEQYF.

This chain uses TRBV7-2 with TRBJ2-4, with no clear D. The V and J ends lost 3 bases and 8 bases respectively, with 14 bases between them. Germline V gene lookup returns CDR1 SGHTA and CDR2 FQGNSA. This CDR3 region has 14 residues. The CDR3 nucleotides read TGTGCCAGCAGCTTGATCGATTTCCGGGACATTCAGTACTTC. Protein sequence: CASSLIDFRDIQYF.

The chain has TRBV5-1 and TRBJ1-1, with TRBD1 matching 7 bases. V lost 3 bases, J lost 0 bases, and 8 bases stayed unmatched. CDR3 length: 16 residues. The germline CDR1 and CDR2 sequences are SGHRS and YFSETQ. The CDR3 reads CASSSLPGTVNTEAFF. The CDR3 region has the DNA TGCGCCAGCAGCTCCCTGCCCGGGACAGTGAACACTGAAGCTTTCTTT.

V gene TRBV10-2 combines with J gene TRBJ2-7; D perhaps matches TRBD2 (5 bases). Looked up from germline, CDR1 is WSHSY and CDR2 is SAAADI. V lost 6 bases to trimming and J lost 7 bases, with 19 bases between them. The CDR3 covers 14 residues. The CDR3 DNA reads TGCGCCAGCAGCGGATTGCGGTCTTCGGGGGAGCAGTACTTC. Its protein is CASSGLRSSGEQYF.

This clone was seen only once. V gene TRBV28 combines with J gene TRBJ1-2; 8 bases align to TRBD1. V gave up 5 bases and J gave up 8 bases; unmatched junction bases: 10. Germline lookup yields CDR1 MDHEN and CDR2 SYDVKM. This CDR3 has 14 amino acids. The CDR3 nucleotides read TGTGCCAGCAGTGGCCCGTTTACAGGGGGGGGCTACACCTTC. Its protein is CASSGPFTGGGYTF.

V is TRBV6-7 and J is TRBJ2-5; D unclear. TRBV6-7 is reported as an ORF; its role is uncertain. CDR3 length equals 14 residues. Trimming pared 11 bases from V and 2 bases from J, leaving 18 bases between. CDR3 residues: CAGRPTGSQETQYF. CDR3 in DNA: TGTGCCGGAAGACCTACCGGGTCACAAGAGACCCAGTACTTC.

This clone showed up just a few times. Within the sample, other DNA sequences also encode this same CDR3. The V gene is TRBV25-1, the J gene TRBJ1-1; the D gene is possibly TRBD1 (6 bases). The germline CDR1 and CDR2 sequences are MGHDK and SYGVNS. The CDR3 consists of 14 residues. Trimming pared 3 bases from V and 1 base from J, leaving 9 bases between. In nucleotides, the CDR3 is TGTGCCAGCAGTGAGTGGGGACAGAACACTGAAGCTTTCTTT. Protein product: CASSEWGQNTEAFF.

This clone was recorded once. The gene calls are TRBV6-1 and TRBJ2-1; TRBD2 matches at 10 bases. Per germline, CDR1 MNHNS and CDR2 SASEGT. The J segment lost 8 bases and the V segment lost 2 bases, leaving 9 bases of the junction unmatched. The CDR3 is made up of 16 amino acids. CDR3 sequence reads: CASSESAGGPIHEQFF. The CDR3 DNA follows: TGTGCCAGCAGTGAATCAGCGGGAGGGCCTATCCATGAGCAGTTCTTC.

The rearrangement joins TRBV11-2 to TRBJ2-1; 10 nucleotides agree with TRBD2. The CDR3 covers 15 residues. The V and J ends lost 1 base and 4 bases, in that order; junction bases with no gene match: 1. Germline values: CDR1 SGHAT, CDR2 FQNNGV. DNA of the CDR3: TGTGCCAGCAGCTTAGGGACTAGCGGATACAATGAGCAGTTCTTC. Amino acid sequence: CASSLGTSGYNEQFF.

The chain has TRBV6-4 and TRBJ2-2, with 8 positions matching TRBD2. Germline assignment: CDR1 MRHNA and CDR2 SNTAGT. V shed 0 bases and J 0 bases; nucleotides not matched to a gene: 6. CDR3 size: 18 residues. The CDR3 here is CASSDSPTSVANTGELFF. In DNA form, the CDR3 reads TGTGCCAGCAGTGACTCGCCGACTAGCGTGGCGAACACCGGGGAGCTGTTTTTT.